This T cell receptor beta chain appears in the sequencing data of a study of blood T cell repertoires in COVID-19. Profiling relied on immunoSEQ multiplex PCR, and the TCRdb table lists in-frame clones only, not all of them. The repertoire includes 160,000 or so clones, around 80% of them detected once, and just over 9.5% sits in the top ten. V was clipped by 5 bases and J by 1 base; unmatched bases: 3. The CDR3 is 17 amino acids. CDR1 and CDR2 (germline): SNHLY, FYNNEI. The V call is TRBV2, the J call TRBJ2-2; TRBD2 matches at 14 bases. The TCR was taken from a woman aged 45-65 years with acute or convalescent COVID-19. Sequencing was done on a sample of peripheral blood. The DNA for the CDR3 is TGTGCCAGCAGTTGGACTAGCGGGGGGCGGAACACCGGGGAGCTGTTTTTT. As protein: CASSWTSGGRNTGELFF.